This TCR beta chain appears in the sequencing data of a study of early T cells in non-severe SARS-CoV-2 infection. Turning to the study itself: Unsorted whole-blood RNA was sequenced in bulk, leaving chains unpaired.

Study results and limitations: VDJdb matching favored anti-spike CD8 responses, missing private and CD4 specificities.

A single record per CDR3 protein comes from TCRdb applying MiXCR to the 5' RACE reads. The table has around 82,000 distinct CDR3 sequences, over 9.5% seen once. In its sample, this clonotype was seen many times. As yet, its antigen is unknown. This CDR3 contains 15 residues. CDR1 is MDHEN and CDR2 is SYDVKM in the germline V gene. The ends lost 3 bases at V and 5 bases at J; junction bases unmatched: 6. The chain joins TRBV28 to TRBJ2-3; 9 nucleotides match TRBD1. The sequenced material came from whole blood. This sequence originates from an adult who was a healthcare worker with PCR-confirmed SARS-CoV-2 infection or an uninfected control (not recorded which). For the CDR3, the DNA is TGTGCCAGCAGTTTCCGGACAGGGGAGGTAGATACGCAGTATTTT. This encodes CASSFRTGEVDTQYF.